This T cell receptor beta chain was retrieved from a study of shared clonotypes between healthy human individuals (dated by TCRdb to between 2020 and 2021). In terms of the full investigation: A few men and a couple of women, aged 18 to 49 years, made up the cohort. Blood TCR repertoires of about 5 healthy adults were deeply sequenced to estimate repertoire size and the extent of clonotype sharing between individuals. Leukapheresis yielded between about 0.85 and 9 billion PBMCs per donor. For each donor, CD4 naive and CD4 memory were each run on three plates, CD8 naive on two plates, and CD8 memory on one plate. Different laboratories and diverse techniques were used to prepare libraries and sequence TCR repertoires, to increase sequencing depth and limit assay-specific biases. The study at large found these results: Higher generation probabilities were observed for clonotypes shared by all four sorted-subset donors than for non-shared clonotypes. Estimated clonotype richness was generally larger for naive than for memory subsets. The genetic and exposure-history diversity represented was limited by the small number of donors. Sharing across four donors was observed for about 5% of naive CD4, less than 4% of naive CD8, 2% to 2.5% of memory CD4, and about 0.38% of memory CD8 clonotypes. Rarefaction of sorted-subset datasets indicated incomplete sequencing despite the large sequencing depth. Sampling was limited to blood, and TCR repertoires in tissue likely differ from TCR repertoires in blood. Based on pairwise subsampling, the degree of clonotype sharing among donors was expected to be affected by sequencing depth.

The donors were healthy, HIV-negative adults with no recently reported acute infections or vaccinations. All donors were Caucasian adults living in Nashville, Tennessee, USA. CD4+ T cells were enriched by magnetic negative selection, after which naive cells were positively selected on CD45RA and the negative fraction was taken as the memory subset. After blood collection by leukapheresis, PBMCs were isolated using Ficoll-Histopaque density gradient centrifugation and then cryopreserved in the vapor phase of liquid nitrogen. Purity and quantity of every magnetically sorted T cell population were checked by analytical flow cytometry. Each sorted fraction had its genomic DNA isolated and then quantified by UV absorbance on a Nanodrop 2000c. Trimming costs V 0 bases and J 0 bases, and their ends lie 12 bases apart. The germline V gene yields SGDLS for CDR1 and YYNGEE for CDR2. Including the terminal cysteine and phenylalanine, the CDR3 comprises 17 residues. Only the CDR3 part of the read is kept: 51 bases, read in frame from the first base.

TCR CDR3 regions were amplified from genomic DNA by multiplex PCR using the deep immunoSEQ assay. Genomic DNA extracted from each cell subset was distributed evenly over all wells of several immunoSEQ 96-well plates, and each plate served as one replicate. For sorted subsets, about 210 ng of genomic DNA, equivalent to 30,000 or so T cell genomes, went into each replicate PCR. Purified libraries were quantified with a Qubit 3.0 fluorometer, sized on a Bioanalyzer 2100, and re-quantified with the KAPA Library Quantification kit. Every immunoSEQ 96-well plate was sequenced on a separate single-read 150-cycle Illumina NextSeq 550 flow cell. On the authors' methods: Because the immunoSEQ output included only junctional sequences and no quality scores, the filtering could not be the same as the filtering used for full-length reads. Sequences were annotated with PyIR, a Python wrapper for IgBLAST v1.9, using IMGT germline references to assign V/J genes and CDR3. Reads were removed for weak V/J assignments (E-value above 1e-6), missing CDR3, stop codons, out-of-frame junctions, or ambiguous translated residues. V3J clonotypes were defined by identical inferred V gene, J gene, and CDR3 amino acid sequence. Percentage overlap between repertoires was calculated by dividing the number of shared unique clonotypes by the size of the smaller repertoire. Repertoire richness was assessed with RTK rarefaction, the Chao1 estimator, and Recon v2.1 estimates of unobserved clonotypes. For all TCRbeta clonotypes obtained by the gDNA method from a handful of donors, generation probabilities were computed with OLGA. Imported from immuneACCESS, the table was reduced by TCRdb to in-frame sequences with V and J called. These copies leave out some clones; in studies compared against another copy, an unresolved V gene accounts for under half, and the cause of the remainder is not known. V, J and clone size reflect that table, while D and trimming were determined from the DNA. A total of about 2.3 million clones appear in this sample, less than 95% of them only once. The leading ten clones occupy around 0.4% of the sample.

Details on this clone: Its antigen target is currently unknown. It has no much larger one-base neighbor in the sample; base qualities were not kept.

Sequenced input: naive CD4+ T cells from PBMCs. What the cell subset or site label conveys for this sample: CD45RA+ positively selected. The rearranged chain carries TRBV9 and TRBJ2-2; no D gene can be assigned with confidence. The receptor was isolated from a man in his late teens or twenties in good health. Some clones in this sample may be carry-over from other donors' samples. The DNA sequence is given as TGTGCCAGCAGCGTAGGAGTGCTGCACGCGAACACCGGGGAGCTGTTTTTT. Its coded protein is CASSVGVLHANTGELFF.